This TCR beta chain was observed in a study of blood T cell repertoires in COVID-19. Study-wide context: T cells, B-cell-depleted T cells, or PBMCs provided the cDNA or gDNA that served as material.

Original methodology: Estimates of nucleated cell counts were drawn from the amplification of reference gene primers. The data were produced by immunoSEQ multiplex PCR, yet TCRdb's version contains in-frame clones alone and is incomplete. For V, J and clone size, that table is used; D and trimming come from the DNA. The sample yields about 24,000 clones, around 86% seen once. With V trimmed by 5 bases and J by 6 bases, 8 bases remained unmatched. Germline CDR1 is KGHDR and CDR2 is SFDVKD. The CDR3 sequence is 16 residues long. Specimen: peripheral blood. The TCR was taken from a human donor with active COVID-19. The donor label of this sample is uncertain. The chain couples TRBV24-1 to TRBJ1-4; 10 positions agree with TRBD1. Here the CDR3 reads CATSAGQGNPDEKLFF. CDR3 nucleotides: TGTGCCACCAGTGCGGGACAGGGGAACCCCGATGAAAAACTGTTTTTT.